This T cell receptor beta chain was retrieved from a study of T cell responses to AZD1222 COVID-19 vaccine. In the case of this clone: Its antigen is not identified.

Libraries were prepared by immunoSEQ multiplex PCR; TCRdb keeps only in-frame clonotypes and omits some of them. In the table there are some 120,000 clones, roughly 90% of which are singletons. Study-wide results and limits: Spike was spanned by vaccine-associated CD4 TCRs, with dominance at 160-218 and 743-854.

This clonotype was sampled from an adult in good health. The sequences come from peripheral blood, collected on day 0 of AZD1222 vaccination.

The CDR3 sequence: CASSQGGGQGRGQYF. For the CDR3, the DNA is TGTGCCAGCAGTCAAGGGGGGGGACAGGGAAGAGGGCAGTACTTC. The chain recombines TRBV28 with TRBJ2-5; 9 positions match TRBD1. Germline V gives CDR1 MDHEN, CDR2 SYDVKM. J was trimmed by 11 bases and V by 5 bases; bases with no gene match: 15. The CDR3 has 15 residues.